This TCR beta chain was retrieved from a study of blood T cell repertoires in COVID-19. Looking at the study overall: Sample material is recorded as cDNA or gDNA derived from T cells, B-cell-depleted T cells, or PBMCs.

The assay was immunoSEQ multiplex PCR, and TCRdb's table has in-frame clones only and misses some. Of under 300,000 clones in the sample, 85% to 90% were seen once. What the recovered Cohort 3 donors had was two negative PCRs, clearance, or symptom resolution. The germline V gene has CDR1 SGHRS and CDR2 YFSETQ. Trimming removed 1 base at V and 2 bases at J, with 9 bases between. The CDR3 is made up of 14 amino acids. The sequence was obtained from a man in his late teens or twenties who had recovered from COVID-19. Sample: PBMCs or T cells enriched from blood (not recorded which). The chain uses TRBV5-1 and TRBJ2-5; D unclear. In DNA, the CDR3 is TGCGCCAGCAGCTTGCTGAGGAGTCAAGAGACCCAGTACTTC. It yields the protein CASSLLRSQETQYF.